The 5 T cell receptor beta chains given below trace back to one sample, sequenced in a study of cytotoxic CD8 clonotypes in ibrutinib-treated CLL. Sequencing was performed with immunoSEQ multiplex PCR; in TCRdb, only in-frame clones are kept and a portion is missing. The profile shows a few hundred thousand clones, 70% of them singletons. Sequences were derived from PBMCs, sampled after 24 months of ibrutinib treatment. The receptors stem from a human donor with chronic lymphocytic leukemia.

This chain connects TRBV7-8 to TRBJ2-5; D is perhaps TRBD1 (6 bases). Looked up from germline, CDR1 is SGHVS and CDR2 is FQNEAQ. The CDR3 consists of 15 residues. Trimming took off 5 bases at V and 1 base at J, with 14 bases between the two ends. CDR3 nucleotide sequence: TGTGCCAGCAGCCACTACGGACAGCCCCAAGAGACCCAGTACTTC. This gives the protein CASSHYGQPQETQYF.

This clone occurred once. The CDR3 coding sequence is TGTGCCAGCAGTCCCCACCTAGCGGGAGGGAACAATGAGCAGTTCTTC. The encoded protein is CASSPHLAGGNNEQFF. The rearrangement links TRBV27 to TRBJ2-1, with 12 positions matching TRBD2. The CDR3 totals 16 residues. Per germline, CDR1 MNHEY and CDR2 SMNVEV (reference sequence). V was clipped by 5 bases and J by 5 bases; unmatched bases: 7.

The chain joins TRBV5-4 to TRBJ1-1; 7 bases match TRBD1. The V gene end was trimmed by 2 bases and the J gene end by 5 bases; junction bases not matched to a gene: 3. Germline V gene sequence: CDR1 SGHNT, CDR2 YYREEE (reference sequence). CDR3 size: 13 residues. The CDR3: CASSFYRGTEAFF. DNA for the CDR3: TGTGCCAGCAGCTTCTACAGGGGAACTGAAGCTTTCTTT.

There are a few counts of this clone. The rearrangement uses TRBV5-1 and TRBJ2-1; unclear D gene. Germline CDR1 reads SGHRS; CDR2 reads YFSETQ. This CDR3 region has 11 residues. The V gene lost 4 bases and the J gene lost 5 bases, with 4 bases spanning the gap. The CDR3 here is CASSNDNEQFF. The CDR3 region has the DNA TGCGCCAGCAGCAATGACAATGAGCAGTTCTTC.

The chain uses TRBV7-9 and TRBJ1-1; 7 nucleotides match TRBD1. This CDR3 spans 14 amino acids. Germline values: CDR1 SEHNR, CDR2 FQNEAQ (reference sequence). With V trimmed by 7 bases and J by 4 bases, 9 bases remained unmatched. The CDR3 loop reads CASIDRVPRTEAFF. DNA for the CDR3: TGTGCCAGCATAGACAGGGTGCCGCGCACTGAAGCTTTCTTT.